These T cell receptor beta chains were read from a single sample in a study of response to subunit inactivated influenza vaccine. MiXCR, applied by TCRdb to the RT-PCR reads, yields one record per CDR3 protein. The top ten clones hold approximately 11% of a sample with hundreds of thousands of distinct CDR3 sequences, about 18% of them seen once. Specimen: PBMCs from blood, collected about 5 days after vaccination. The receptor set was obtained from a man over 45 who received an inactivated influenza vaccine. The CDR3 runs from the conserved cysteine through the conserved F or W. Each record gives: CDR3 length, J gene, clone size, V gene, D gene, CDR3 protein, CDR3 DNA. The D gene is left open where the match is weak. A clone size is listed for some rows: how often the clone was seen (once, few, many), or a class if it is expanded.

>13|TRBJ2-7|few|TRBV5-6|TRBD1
CASSVGQGSEQYF
TGTGCCAGCAGCGTGGGACAGGGAAGCGAGCAGTACTTC
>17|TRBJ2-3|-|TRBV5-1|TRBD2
CASSLMVSGGRPDTQYF
TGCGCCAGCAGCTTGATGGTATCGGGGGGAAGGCCAGATACGCAGTATTTT
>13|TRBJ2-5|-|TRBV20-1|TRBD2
CSAREASGQTQYF
TGCAGTGCTAGAGAGGCTAGCGGGCAGACCCAGTACTTC
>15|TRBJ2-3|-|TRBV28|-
CASNTGPLSTDTQYF
TGTGCCAGCAACACCGGGCCCCTGAGCACAGATACGCAGTATTTT
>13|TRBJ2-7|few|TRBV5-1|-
CASKSENSYEQYF
TGCGCCAGCAAAAGCGAAAACTCCTACGAGCAGTACTTC
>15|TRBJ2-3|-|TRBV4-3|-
CASSQVGGSTDTQYF
TGCGCCAGCAGCCAAGTAGGAGGGAGCACAGATACGCAGTATTTT
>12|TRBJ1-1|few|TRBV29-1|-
CSGKEGNTEAFF
TGCAGCGGCAAAGAGGGCAACACTGAAGCTTTCTTT
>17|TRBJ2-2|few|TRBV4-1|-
CASSQVRGGVNTGELFF
TGCGCCAGCAGCCAAGTGAGAGGGGGGGTCAACACCGGGGAGCTGTTTTTT
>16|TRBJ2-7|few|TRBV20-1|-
CSAYPRPGGNSYEQYF
TGCAGTGCTTATCCCCGTCCCGGCGGCAACTCCTACGAGCAGTACTTC
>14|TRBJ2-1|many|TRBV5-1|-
CASSLGASYNEQFF
TGCGCCAGCAGCTTGGGTGCTTCCTACAATGAGCAGTTCTTC
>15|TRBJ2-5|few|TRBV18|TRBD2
CASSPRAGIRETQYF
TGTGCCAGCTCACCACGAGCGGGAATTAGAGAGACCCAGTACTTC
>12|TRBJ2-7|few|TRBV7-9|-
CASSFHAYEQYF
TGTGCCAGCAGCTTTCACGCCTACGAGCAGTACTTC
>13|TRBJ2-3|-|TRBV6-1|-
CASSTPGAVTQYF
TGTGCCAGCAGTACGCCAGGGGCGGTAACGCAGTATTTT
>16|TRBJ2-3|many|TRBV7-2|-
CASSPVGLRGTDTQYF
TGTGCCAGCAGCCCTGTAGGGCTCCGGGGGACAGATACGCAGTATTTT
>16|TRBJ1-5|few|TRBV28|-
CASSYEEARGNQPQHF
TGTGCCAGCAGTTACGAAGAGGCAAGAGGCAATCAGCCCCAGCATTTT
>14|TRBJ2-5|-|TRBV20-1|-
CSARGPTGQETQYF
TGCAGTGCTAGGGGTCCCACAGGGCAAGAGACCCAGTACTTC
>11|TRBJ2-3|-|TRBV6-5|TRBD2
CATIAGNTQYF
TGTGCCACCATAGCGGGGAATACGCAGTATTTT
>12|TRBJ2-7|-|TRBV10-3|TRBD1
CAIRDRSHEQYF
TGTGCCATCAGGGACAGGTCCCACGAGCAGTACTTC
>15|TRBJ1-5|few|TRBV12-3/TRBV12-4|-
CASSRQRSRNQPQHF
TGTGCCAGCAGCCGACAAAGGTCTCGCAATCAGCCCCAGCATTTT
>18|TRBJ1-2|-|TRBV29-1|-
CSVENFGQGQGANYGYTF
TGCAGCGTTGAAAATTTTGGGCAGGGCCAAGGAGCTAACTATGGCTACACCTTC
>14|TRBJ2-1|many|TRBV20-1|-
CSAKGVASYNEQFF
TGCAGTGCTAAGGGGGTAGCCTCCTACAATGAGCAGTTCTTC
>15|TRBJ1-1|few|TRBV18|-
CASSLDRLGNTEAFF
TGTGCCAGCTCACTGGACCGACTAGGGAACACTGAAGCTTTCTTT
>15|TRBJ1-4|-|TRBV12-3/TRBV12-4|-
CASSPLAGSNEKLFF
TGTGCCAGCAGTCCCTTAGCAGGGTCCAATGAAAAACTGTTTTTT
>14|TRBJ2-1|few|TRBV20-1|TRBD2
CSAPLAGDYNEQFF
TGCAGTGCGCCATTAGCGGGTGATTACAATGAGCAGTTCTTC
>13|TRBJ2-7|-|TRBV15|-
CATSIEASNEQYF
TGTGCCACCAGCATAGAGGCAAGCAACGAGCAGTACTTC
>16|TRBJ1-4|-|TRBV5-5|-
CASSLAPRANNEKLFF
TGTGCCAGCAGCTTGGCCCCCAGGGCCAATAATGAAAAACTGTTTTTT
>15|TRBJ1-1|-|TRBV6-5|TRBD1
CASSSGQGRVSEAFF
TGTGCCAGCAGTTCCGGACAGGGAAGAGTATCTGAAGCTTTCTTT